This T cell receptor (beta chain) emerged from a study of OX40 agonist ivuxolimab in advanced cancers. General study points: At doses 0.1 to 3.0 mg/kg, CD4+ and CD8+ clones expanded. A proportion of nonresponders additionally exhibited low normalized T-cell clonal expansion.

Peripheral blood came from all dose cohorts at three timepoints. Method: immunoSEQ multiplex PCR; TCRdb's copy keeps in-frame clones and lacks some. The sample records roughly 41,000 clones, approximately 90% being singletons. The CDR3 totals 16 residues. Germline CDR1 KGHSH, CDR2 LQKENI. V was clipped by 2 bases and J by 1 base, with 12 bases between them. A note on this clone: Its antigen is unidentified.

The sequence derives from an adult with an advanced solid tumor such as melanoma, head and neck, liver or kidney cancer. The chain combines TRBV18 with TRBJ2-1; weak D call: TRBD2 (5 bases). The sequenced sample was CD4+ or CD8+ T cells sorted from blood, obtained in a trial of the OX40 agonist ivuxolimab. The CDR3 nucleotides are TGTGCCAGCTCACCATTCGGCGGGTCGTCCTACAATGAGCAGTTCTTC. Translating it yields CASSPFGGSSYNEQFF. The full variable domain, its missing parts supplied by reference TRBV18 and TRBJ2-1, is NAGVMQNPRHLVRRRGQEARLRCSPMKGHSHVYWYRQLPEEGLKFMVYLQKENIIDESGMPKERFSAEFPKEGPSILRIQQVVRGDSAAYFCASSPFGGSSYNEQFFGPGTRLTVL.